The 32 T cell receptor beta chains given below trace back to one sample, sequenced in a study of blood T cell repertoires in COVID-19 (dated by TCRdb to 2018 to 2020). To prepare the library, the immunoSEQ multiplex PCR assay was applied. Imported from immuneACCESS, the table was reduced by TCRdb to in-frame sequences with V and J called. These copies leave out some clones; in studies compared against another copy, an unresolved V gene accounts for under half, and the cause of the remainder is not known. The sample has some 30,000 clones on record, 75% to 90% of them singletons. The ten top clones hold under 35% of the sample. Sequencing input: peripheral blood. The source of these receptors is a woman older than 75 with COVID-19, enrolled during active disease.

The gene calls are TRBV6-4 and TRBJ2-1; 10 nucleotides align to TRBD2. The germline CDR1 and CDR2 sequences are MRHNA and SNTAGT. The CDR3 extends over 15 amino acids. The ends lost 6 bases at V and 8 bases at J; junction bases unmatched: 10. The DNA for the CDR3 is TGTGCCAGCAGCGTAGAGGAGCGGGGGGGGTATGAGCAGTTCTTC. Its translation: CASSVEERGGYEQFF.

The genes are TRBV2 and TRBJ2-1, with D possibly matching TRBD1 (6 bases). V lost 6 bases to trimming and J lost 3 bases, with 9 bases between them. The CDR3 extends over 13 amino acids. Germline CDR1 is SNHLY and CDR2 is FYNNEI. The CDR3 coding sequence is TGTGCCAGCAGCCGGGACAACTACAATGAGCAGTTCTTC. This codes for CASSRDNYNEQFF.

The rearrangement uses TRBV19 and TRBJ2-7, with 9 bases fitting TRBD1. Losses at the gene ends were 1 base for V and 3 bases for J; bases not matched to a gene: 4. The CDR3 contains 15 residues. Germline-derived CDR1 and CDR2 are LNHDA and SQIVND (reference sequence). DNA of the CDR3: TGTGCCAGTAGTATAGGGGGGACAGGGCTCTACGAGCAGTACTTC. Protein product: CASSIGGTGLYEQYF.

The chain has TRBV2 and TRBJ2-3; 10 bases are a match to TRBD2. There are 15 residues in the CDR3. V lost 7 bases and J lost 3; bases outside the gene matches: 7. Germline CDR1 reads SNHLY; CDR2 reads FYNNEI. For the CDR3, the DNA is TGTGCCAGCATCGTTGGACTAGCGGTAACAGATACGCAGTATTTT. The encoded protein is CASIVGLAVTDTQYF.

The J gene is TRBJ1-2, the V gene TRBV2; 8 bases line up with TRBD1. V lost 6 bases and J lost 7; bases outside the gene matches: 7. CDR3 length: 13 amino acids. Germline assignment: CDR1 SNHLY and CDR2 FYNNEI. This chain's CDR3 is CASSDGQGRGYTF. The CDR3 DNA follows: TGTGCCAGCAGCGACGGACAGGGCCGTGGCTACACCTTC.

This chain joins TRBV19 and TRBJ2-2, with 8 nucleotides matching TRBD1. This CDR3 region has 16 residues. Losses at the gene ends were 4 bases for V and 6 bases for J; bases not matched to a gene: 10. Germline CDR1 is LNHDA and CDR2 is SQIVND (reference sequence). The CDR3 DNA reads TGTGCCAGTAGTAATACAGGGGGGACGGTGTCCGGGGAGCTGTTTTTT. It specifies CASSNTGGTVSGELFF. Complete variable domain (other parts from reference TRBV19 and TRBJ2-2): DGGITQSPKYLFRKEGQNVTLSCEQNLNHDAMYWYRQDPGQGLRLIYYSQIVNDFQKGDIAEGYSVSREKKESFPLTVTSAQKNPTAFYLCASSNTGGTVSGELFFGEGSRLTVL.

The chain is built from TRBV27 and TRBJ1-1; possible D gene TRBD1, 5 bases. Germline V lookup: CDR1 MNHEY, CDR2 SMNVEV (reference sequence). V was pared by 7 bases and J by 5 bases, with 17 bases between. The CDR3 totals 14 residues. In nucleotides, the CDR3 is TGTGCCAGCATCATGACAGTCCGTGGGACTGAAGCTTTCTTT. It specifies CASIMTVRGTEAFF.

The chain employs TRBV5-1 and TRBJ1-2, with 8 bases aligning to TRBD1. Germline V gene sequence: CDR1 SGHRS, CDR2 YFSETQ. CDR3 length equals 14 residues. Germline trimming cut 0 bases from V and 4 bases from J; bases unmatched to any gene: 2. CDR3 residues: CASSLEQGAYGYTF. The DNA of the CDR3 is TGCGCCAGCAGCTTGGAGCAGGGGGCCTATGGCTACACCTTC.

The rearrangement links TRBV5-1 to TRBJ1-1; the D is unclear. The CDR3 contains 17 residues. Germline V lookup: CDR1 SGHRS, CDR2 YFSETQ. V was pared by 2 bases and J by 4 bases, with 21 bases between. Written as DNA, the CDR3 is TGCGCCAGCAGCTTTTCACGTGGAGGAGTTCCCGGCACTGAAGCTTTCTTT. Translated: CASSFSRGGVPGTEAFF.

This clone was counted a few times. The chain couples TRBV27 to TRBJ1-6, with TRBD1 matching 7 bases. The CDR3 is 17 amino acids. Germline V gene lookup returns CDR1 MNHEY and CDR2 SMNVEV (reference sequence). The trim removed 5 bases at V and 4 bases at J, leaving 11 bases unmatched. CDR3 nucleotide sequence: TGTGCCAGCAGTGCCTCCGGGACAGAGTTTTATAATTCACCCCTCCACTTT. Its translation: CASSASGTEFYNSPLHF.

This clone has a handful of counts. The chain uses TRBV30 and TRBJ1-5, with D tentatively TRBD1 (5 bases). Trimming removed 1 base at V and 3 bases at J, with 7 bases between. This CDR3 region has 13 residues. The germline CDR1 and CDR2 sequences are GTSNPN and SVGIG (reference sequence). CDR3 nucleotide sequence: TGTGCCTGGAGTGGGGGGGACAATCAGCCCCAGCATTTT. This encodes CAWSGGDNQPQHF.

The chain employs TRBV19 and TRBJ2-2; 8 bases are shared with TRBD1. Germline CDR1 reads LNHDA; CDR2 reads SQIVND (reference sequence). The CDR3 runs to 15 residues. Trimming removed 5 bases from V and 6 bases from J; junction bases left unmatched: 8. The DNA for the CDR3 is TGTGCCAGTAGTCCCCGGACAGGGACCCCCGGGGAGCTGTTTTTT. Protein product: CASSPRTGTPGELFF.

The rearrangement joins TRBV7-2 to TRBJ2-5; TRBD2 matches at 12 bases. J was trimmed by 3 bases and V by 1 base; bases with no gene match: 12. CDR1 is SGHTA and CDR2 is FQGNSA in the germline V gene. CDR3 length equals 19 residues. The CDR3 region is CASSLVSRASGGAKETQYF. The CDR3 coding sequence is TGTGCCAGCAGCTTAGTCTCTCGTGCTAGCGGGGGGGCAAAAGAGACCCAGTACTTC.

The V call is TRBV6-5, the J call TRBJ1-1; the D is unclear. The germline V gene has CDR1 MNHEY and CDR2 SVGAGI. The CDR3 covers 13 residues. The V and J ends lost 8 bases and 3 bases respectively, with 13 bases between them. For the CDR3, the DNA is TGTGCCAGCCGCCGGCTCGGGGACACTGAAGCTTTCTTT. The encoded protein is CASRRLGDTEAFF.

The chain couples TRBV30 to TRBJ1-4, with 10 bases that match TRBD1. This CDR3 comprises 15 residues. The V segment lost 0 bases and the J segment 8 bases; nucleotides outside the gene matches: 6. Germline-derived CDR1 and CDR2 are GTSNPN and SVGIG (reference sequence). The CDR3 is CAWSVETGGKEKLFF. DNA of the CDR3: TGTGCCTGGAGTGTCGAGACAGGGGGCAAGGAAAAACTGTTTTTT.

The chain recombines TRBV6-5 with TRBJ1-5; 7 nucleotides align to TRBD1. CDR1 is MNHEY and CDR2 is SVGAGI in the germline V gene. The V gene end was trimmed by 6 bases and the J gene end by 1 base; junction bases not matched to a gene: 0. This CDR3 is 13 amino acids long. The CDR3 loop is CASRDRSNQPQHF. For the CDR3, the DNA is TGTGCCAGCAGGGACAGGAGCAATCAGCCCCAGCATTTT.

The chain is built from TRBV7-3 and TRBJ2-3; 10 bases fit TRBD2. Per the germline V gene, CDR1 is SGHTA and CDR2 is FQGTGA. J was trimmed by 5 bases and V by 2 bases; bases with no gene match: 4. CDR3 size: 15 residues. Written as DNA, the CDR3 is TGTGCCAGCAGCTTAGCTAGCGGGGGAATAGATACGCAGTATTTT. Its protein product is CASSLASGGIDTQYF.

The chain couples TRBV4-1 to TRBJ2-1; tentative D call: TRBD2 (6 bases). Germline CDR1 reads MGHRA; CDR2 reads YSYEKL. This CDR3 is 17 amino acids long. V was pared by 0 bases and J by 0 bases, with 12 bases between. Here the CDR3 DNA reads TGCGCCAGCAGCCAAGATGGCCGGGGGAGCTCCTACAATGAGCAGTTCTTC. Encoded protein: CASSQDGRGSSYNEQFF.

V gene TRBV6-6 combines with J gene TRBJ2-3, with 7 nucleotides matching TRBD2. Germline CDR1 MNHNY, CDR2 SVGAGI (reference sequence). This CDR3 is built from 15 residues. V lost 7 bases and J lost 1; bases outside the gene matches: 8. The CDR3 is CASTQAGRGTDTQYF. The CDR3 DNA reads TGTGCCAGCACCCAAGCGGGGAGGGGCACAGATACGCAGTATTTT.

This sequence joins TRBV5-1 and TRBJ1-1, with TRBD1 identical over 7 bases. This CDR3 has 15 residues. Germline V gene sequence: CDR1 SGHRS, CDR2 YFSETQ. V shed 3 bases and J 3 bases; nucleotides not matched to a gene: 8. The CDR3 DNA is TGCGCCAGCAGCTGGCAGGGGACAGACTACACTGAAGCTTTCTTT. Amino acid sequence: CASSWQGTDYTEAFF.

The chain links TRBV5-3 to TRBJ1-5; the match to TRBD1 covers 10 bases. TRBV5-3 is treated as an ORF (open reading frame) with a function not yet certain. V dropped 4 bases and J dropped 0; count of bases not matched to a gene: 7. This CDR3 comprises 17 residues. Here the CDR3 DNA reads TGTGCCAGAAGCCCACCGGGACAGGGGAATAGCAATCAGCCCCAGCATTTT. This translates into CARSPPGQGNSNQPQHF.

The V call is TRBV6-5, the J call TRBJ1-2; TRBD1 aligns across 9 bases. V shed 0 bases, J shed 2 bases, and the junction held 4 bases outside the gene matches. Germline V gene sequence: CDR1 MNHEY, CDR2 SVGAGI. The CDR3 runs to 16 residues. The CDR3 is CASSYSDRGSNYGYTF. The CDR3 DNA is TGTGCCAGCAGTTACTCAGACAGGGGGTCAAACTATGGCTACACCTTC.

The gene calls are TRBV4-2 and TRBJ1-4; 8 bases fit TRBD1. Germline trimming cut 1 base from V and 14 bases from J; bases unmatched to any gene: 6. This CDR3 region has 13 residues. The germline CDR1 and CDR2 sequences are LGHNA and YNFKEQ. The CDR3 is CASSQAGTGPLFF. The CDR3 bases are TGTGCCAGCAGCCAAGCGGGGACAGGACCCCTGTTTTTT.

J is TRBJ1-1 and V is TRBV5-1, with D hard to call. Between the trimmed V and J ends, which lost 4 bases and 1 base, there was a span of 11 bases. The CDR3 has 14 amino acids. Germline V gene data show CDR1 as SGHRS and CDR2 as YFSETQ. The CDR3 loop is CASSGGDKNTEAFF. For the CDR3, the DNA is TGCGCCAGCAGCGGAGGAGACAAGAACACTGAAGCTTTCTTT. The full variable domain, rest sourced from reference TRBV5-1 and TRBJ1-1, is KAGVTQTPRYLIKTRGQQVTLSCSPISGHRSVSWYQQTPGQGLQFLFEYFSETQRNKGNFPGRFSGRQFSNSRSEMNVSTLELGDSALYLCASSGGDKNTEAFFGQGTRLTVV.

This chain joins TRBV7-8 and TRBJ2-5; 11 positions match TRBD2. With V trimmed by 6 bases and J by 2 bases, 5 bases remained unmatched. CDR1 is SGHVS, CDR2 FQNEAQ, per germline. CDR3 length equals 15 residues. CDR3 sequence reads: CASRAGTSGQETQYF. The DNA for the CDR3 is TGTGCCAGCAGGGCAGGGACTAGCGGTCAAGAGACCCAGTACTTC.

This clone came up once. The V call is TRBV19, the J call TRBJ1-6; D is possibly TRBD1 (6 bases). Trimming pared 7 bases from V and 7 bases from J, leaving 17 bases between. The CDR3 length is 15 residues. Germline V gives CDR1 LNHDA, CDR2 SQIVND (reference sequence). CDR3: CASNIMQGRNSPLHF. In nucleotides, the CDR3 is TGTGCCAGTAACATAATGCAGGGGAGAAATTCACCCCTCCACTTT.

This clone was observed a single time. Written as DNA, the CDR3 is TGCGCCAGCAGCCCACTCTCTGGAAACACCATATATTTT. This translates into CASSPLSGNTIYF. J is TRBJ1-3 and V is TRBV4-1, with no clear D. This CDR3 is 13 amino acids long. Germline lookup yields CDR1 MGHRA and CDR2 YSYEKL. Trimming shortened V by 4 bases and J by 0 bases, and 4 bases separated the two germline ends.

The chain joins TRBV30 to TRBJ1-2, with D hard to call. CDR3 length: 12 amino acids. Germline assignment: CDR1 GTSNPN and CDR2 SVGIG (reference sequence). The V end was cut by 5 bases, the J end by 5 bases, with 12 bases between. The CDR3 spells CAWEAGFYGYTF. As DNA, the CDR3 is TGTGCCTGGGAGGCAGGCTTTTATGGCTACACCTTC.

V gene TRBV4-2 combines with J gene TRBJ1-6; D possibly corresponds to TRBD1 (5 bases). V lost 0 bases and J lost 9, with 15 bases in between. Germline-derived CDR1 and CDR2 are LGHNA and YNFKEQ. This CDR3 has 16 residues. DNA of the CDR3: TGTGCCAGCAGCCAAGATGGGGCTCCCATCAGTTCACCCCTCCACTTT. Amino acids: CASSQDGAPISSPLHF.

This chain uses TRBV30 with TRBJ1-1; D unclear. The germline V gene encodes CDR1 GTSNPN and CDR2 SVGIG (reference sequence). The V end lost 2 bases, the J end lost 6 bases, and 13 bases lay between the germline ends. This CDR3 region has 13 residues. The CDR3 DNA follows: TGTGCCTGGAGTCGGGGTAGGATCCCTGAAGCTTTCTTT. Amino acid sequence: CAWSRGRIPEAFF.

The chain is built from TRBV2 and TRBJ2-5, with 7 nucleotides matching TRBD2. Germline V gene data show CDR1 as SNHLY and CDR2 as FYNNEI. Trimming cost V 6 bases and J 3 bases; bases outside gene matches: 7. This CDR3 has 14 amino acids. The CDR3 sequence: CASRSSGVKETQYF. DNA for the CDR3: TGTGCCAGCAGATCTAGCGGAGTTAAAGAGACCCAGTACTTC.

CDR3 in DNA: TGTGCCAGCAGCAGGTACAGGGTTTTTACCGGGGAGCTGTTTTTT. This sequence encodes CASSRYRVFTGELFF. The chain joins TRBV5-6 to TRBJ2-2; tentatively, D is TRBD1 (6 bases). The V end lost 4 bases, the J end lost 5 bases, and 15 bases lay between the germline ends. This CDR3 comprises 15 residues. CDR1 is SGHDT and CDR2 is YYEEEE in the germline V gene. The whole variable domain, filled in from reference TRBV5-6 and TRBJ2-2, reads DAGVTQSPTHLIKTRGQQVTLRCSPKSGHDTVSWYQQALGQGPQFIFQYYEEEERQRGNFPDRFSGHQFPNYSSELNVNALLLGDSALYLCASSRYRVFTGELFFGEGSRLTVL.